This is a list of T cell receptor beta chains from one sample in a study of cytomegalovirus exposure and HLA in healthy donors. Profiled with immunoSEQ multiplex PCR; TCRdb holds only in-frame clones, not every one. The profile shows fewer than 250,000 clones, nearly 80% of them singletons. The sample taken for sequencing was PBMCs. These receptors were obtained from a male donor in good health and CMV-seronegative. Both conserved end residues are part of each CDR3. Each record gives: clone size, J gene, D gene, V gene, CDR3 protein, CDR3 DNA. D genes are given only for firm matches. Not every row has a clone size; where given, it reads once, few, many or a size class.

NA	TRBJ2-7	TRBD1	TRBV15	CATSWGQGAYEQYF	TGTGCCACCAGCTGGGGACAGGGGGCCTACGAGCAGTACTTC
NA	TRBJ1-1	TRBD1	TRBV5-4	CASSRTGNTEAFF	TGTGCCAGCAGCCGGACAGGGAACACTGAAGCTTTCTTT
NA	TRBJ2-3	TRBD1	TRBV28	CASNWTGVTDTQYF	TGTGCCAGCAATTGGACAGGGGTAACAGATACGCAGTATTTT
NA	TRBJ2-5	NA	TRBV7-3	CASSLKSQGGKETQYF	TGTGCCAGCAGCTTAAAATCCCAGGGGGGAAAGGAGACCCAGTACTTC
NA	TRBJ2-2	NA	TRBV13	CASSFAGELFF	TGTGCCAGCAGCTTCGCCGGGGAGCTGTTTTTT
few	TRBJ1-6	TRBD1	TRBV28	CASSFRDRAGSPLHF	TGTGCCAGCAGTTTTAGAGACAGGGCCGGTTCACCCCTCCACTTT
NA	TRBJ2-5	TRBD2	TRBV13	CASSSPAGDETQYF	TGTGCCAGCAGCTCGCCAGCGGGAGATGAGACCCAGTACTTC
NA	TRBJ2-2	TRBD1	TRBV5-1	CASSPGQANTGELFF	TGCGCCAGCAGCCCGGGACAGGCTAACACCGGGGAGCTGTTTTTT
few	TRBJ2-1	TRBD2	TRBV6-6	CASSSSGRARNEQFF	TGTGCCAGCAGTTCTAGCGGGAGGGCCAGAAATGAGCAGTTCTTC
NA	TRBJ2-1	NA	TRBV5-1	CASSSGVDEQFF	TGCGCCAGCAGCTCAGGGGTCGATGAGCAGTTCTTC
NA	TRBJ2-7	TRBD1	TRBV7-9	CASSFISGTGLYEQYF	TGTGCCAGCAGTTTTATTTCCGGGACAGGCCTCTACGAGCAGTACTTC
NA	TRBJ1-5	TRBD1	TRBV19	CASSIRGQGARTANQPQHF	TGTGCCAGTAGTATACGGGGACAGGGGGCGCGAACGGCCAATCAGCCCCAGCATTTT
NA	TRBJ1-1	NA	TRBV7-9	CASSPLSAEAFF	TGTGCCAGCAGCCCCCTCTCGGCTGAAGCTTTCTTT
NA	TRBJ2-7	NA	TRBV11-3	CASSPDNTPYEQYF	TGTGCCAGCAGCCCCGACAACACCCCCTACGAGCAGTACTTC
NA	TRBJ1-4	NA	TRBV6-5	CASSLDFNEKLFF	TGTGCCAGCAGCTTGGACTTTAATGAAAAACTGTTTTTT
once	TRBJ2-5	NA	TRBV7-9	CASSLEGGGRQTQYF	TGTGCCAGCAGCTTAGAAGGAGGAGGGCGGCAGACCCAGTACTTC
NA	TRBJ2-5	TRBD2	TRBV28	CASSRQGLAGSQETQYF	TGTGCCAGCAGTCGCCAAGGACTAGCGGGGTCACAAGAGACCCAGTACTTC
NA	TRBJ1-6	NA	TRBV5-4	CASRDGREYNSPLHF	TGTGCCAGCAGGGATGGCAGGGAATATAATTCACCCCTCCACTTT
few	TRBJ2-7	NA	TRBV4-2	CASSQEQTSYEQYF	TGTGCCAGCAGCCAAGAACAGACCTCCTACGAGCAGTACTTC
once	TRBJ2-7	TRBD1	TRBV2	CASSTDRGHEQYF	TGTGCCAGCAGTACTGACAGGGGGCACGAGCAGTACTTC
NA	TRBJ2-5	TRBD1	TRBV28	CASSQARTGGGETQYF	TGTGCCAGCAGCCAAGCTAGGACAGGGGGCGGAGAGACCCAGTACTTC
NA	TRBJ2-2	NA	TRBV6-5	CASSSPPGVTGELFF	TGTGCCAGCAGTTCCCCCCCGGGGGTGACCGGGGAGCTGTTTTTT
NA	TRBJ1-5	NA	TRBV16	CASSQYDTGPNQPQHF	TGTGCCAGCAGCCAATACGACACAGGACCCAATCAGCCCCAGCATTTT
NA	TRBJ2-7	NA	TRBV27	CASRRQKGPFAQYF	TGTGCCAGCAGGAGACAGAAGGGGCCTTTTGCGCAGTACTTC
few	TRBJ2-3	NA	TRBV9	CASSVGRTTTDTQYF	TGTGCCAGCAGCGTAGGCCGGACTACCACAGATACGCAGTATTTT
NA	TRBJ2-5	NA	TRBV5-6	CASSLQYQETQYF	TGTGCCAGCAGCTTGCAGTACCAAGAGACCCAGTACTTC
NA	TRBJ2-7	TRBD2	TRBV27	CASSAGLAFSYEQYF	TGTGCCAGCAGTGCAGGACTAGCGTTCTCCTACGAGCAGTACTTC
few	TRBJ2-1	NA	TRBV7-3	CASSLSSGGTSYNEQFF	TGTGCCAGCAGCTTAAGTTCTGGGGGGACCTCATACAATGAGCAGTTCTTC
NA	TRBJ1-1	NA	TRBV28	CASTASGRGLSTEAFF	TGTGCCAGCACCGCCTCAGGACGGGGTCTAAGCACTGAAGCTTTCTTT
NA	TRBJ1-4	NA	TRBV18	CASSPPLMGRDEKLFF	TGTGCCAGCTCACCACCGTTAATGGGGAGAGATGAAAAACTGTTTTTT
NA	TRBJ2-5	NA	TRBV5-1	CASSLNQGQETQYF	TGCGCCAGCAGCTTGAATCAGGGACAAGAGACCCAGTACTTC
NA	TRBJ1-2	TRBD1	TRBV19	CATRDRANYGYTF	TGTGCCACCCGGGACAGGGCTAACTATGGCTACACCTTC
NA	TRBJ2-7	TRBD1	TRBV29-1	CSVEGQGLYEQYF	TGCAGCGTTGAGGGACAGGGCCTCTACGAGCAGTACTTC
NA	TRBJ1-1	TRBD1	TRBV7-6	CASSSQQGGGEAFF	TGTGCCAGCAGCTCTCAACAGGGGGGAGGTGAAGCTTTCTTT
NA	TRBJ1-2	TRBD1	TRBV28	CASSLQGAEGYTF	TGTGCCAGCAGTTTGCAGGGGGCTGAGGGCTACACCTTC
NA	TRBJ2-7	NA	TRBV5-5	CASSLAQPSYEQYF	TGTGCCAGCAGCTTAGCTCAACCCTCCTACGAGCAGTACTTC
NA	TRBJ1-6	TRBD1	TRBV28	CASSSIQQGALLNSPLHF	TGTGCCAGCAGCTCTATTCAACAGGGGGCCCTTCTAAATTCACCCCTCCACTTT
NA	TRBJ2-7	TRBD1	TRBV25-1	CASSGRTGKPYEQYF	TGTGCCAGCAGTGGCCGGACAGGGAAGCCCTACGAGCAGTACTTC
NA	TRBJ1-1	NA	TRBV28	CASSLFSDLVMNTEAFF	TGTGCCAGCAGTTTATTCAGCGACCTAGTTATGAACACTGAAGCTTTCTTT
NA	TRBJ1-4	TRBD1	TRBV18	CASSRGQGRGTTNEKLFF	TGTGCCAGCTCACGGGGACAGGGAAGAGGGACAACTAATGAAAAACTGTTTTTT
NA	TRBJ1-1	NA	TRBV7-6	CASSLGGGNTEAFF	TGTGCCAGCAGCTTAGGAGGCGGGAACACTGAAGCTTTCTTT
NA	TRBJ1-2	TRBD1	TRBV6-6	CASSGQGVMNGYTF	TGTGCCAGCAGCGGACAGGGGGTTATGAATGGCTACACCTTC
few	TRBJ1-1	TRBD1	TRBV27	CASSLTGGAGNTEAFF	TGTGCCAGCAGTTTAACAGGGGGCGCGGGGAACACTGAAGCTTTCTTT
NA	TRBJ2-7	NA	TRBV28	CASSLNRVDFSSDEQYF	TGTGCCAGCAGTTTAAACAGGGTGGACTTCTCCTCAGACGAGCAGTACTTC
NA	TRBJ1-6	NA	TRBV9	CASSFAQGGVSSPLHF	TGTGCCAGCAGCTTCGCGCAGGGAGGTGTGAGTTCACCCCTCCACTTT
NA	TRBJ2-3	TRBD2	TRBV27	CASTKNRLAGDFTDTQYF	TGTGCCAGCACAAAAAACAGACTAGCGGGTGACTTCACAGATACGCAGTATTTT